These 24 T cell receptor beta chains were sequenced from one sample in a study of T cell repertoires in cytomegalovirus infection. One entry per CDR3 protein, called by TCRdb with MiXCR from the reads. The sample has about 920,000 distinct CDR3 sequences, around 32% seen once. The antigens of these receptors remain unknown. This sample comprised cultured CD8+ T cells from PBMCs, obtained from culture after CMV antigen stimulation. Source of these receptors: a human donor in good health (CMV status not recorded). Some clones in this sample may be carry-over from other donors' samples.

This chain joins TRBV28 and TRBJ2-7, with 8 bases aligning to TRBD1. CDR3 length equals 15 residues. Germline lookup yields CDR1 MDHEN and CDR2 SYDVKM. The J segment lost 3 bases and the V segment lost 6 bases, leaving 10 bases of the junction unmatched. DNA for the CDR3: TGTGCCAGCAGCTCACCGGGACAGGTTATCTACGAGCAGTACGTC. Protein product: CASSSPGQVIYEQYV.

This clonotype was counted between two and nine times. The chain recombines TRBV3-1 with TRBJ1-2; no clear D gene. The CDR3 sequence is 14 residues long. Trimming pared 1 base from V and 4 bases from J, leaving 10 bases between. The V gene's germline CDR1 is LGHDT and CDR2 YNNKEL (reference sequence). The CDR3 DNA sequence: TGTGCCAGCAGCCAAGGAGCGTCCCCCTATGGCTACACCTTC. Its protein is CASSQGASPYGYTF.

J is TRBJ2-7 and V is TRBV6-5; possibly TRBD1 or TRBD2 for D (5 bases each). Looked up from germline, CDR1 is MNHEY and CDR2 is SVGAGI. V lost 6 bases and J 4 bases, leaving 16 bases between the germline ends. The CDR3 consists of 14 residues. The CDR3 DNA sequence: TGTGCCAGCAGATCCGGGACGTACGGTTACGAGCAGTACTTC. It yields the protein CASRSGTYGYEQYF.

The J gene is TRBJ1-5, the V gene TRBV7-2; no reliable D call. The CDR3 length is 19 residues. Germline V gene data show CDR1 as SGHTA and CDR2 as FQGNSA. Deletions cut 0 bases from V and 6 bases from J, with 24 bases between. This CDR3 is CASSLAEGMGPLGRQPQHF. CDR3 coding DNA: TGTGCCAGCAGCTTAGCGGAGGGTATGGGTCCCCTGGGCCGTCAGCCCCAGCATTTT.

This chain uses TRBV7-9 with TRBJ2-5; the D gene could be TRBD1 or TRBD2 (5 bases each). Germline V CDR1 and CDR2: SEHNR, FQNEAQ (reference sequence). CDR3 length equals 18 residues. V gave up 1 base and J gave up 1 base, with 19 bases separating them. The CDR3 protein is CASSLDEVGANRQETQYF. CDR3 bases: TGTGCCAGCAGCTTAGACGAGGTCGGGGCGAACCGCCAAGAGACCCAGTACTTC.

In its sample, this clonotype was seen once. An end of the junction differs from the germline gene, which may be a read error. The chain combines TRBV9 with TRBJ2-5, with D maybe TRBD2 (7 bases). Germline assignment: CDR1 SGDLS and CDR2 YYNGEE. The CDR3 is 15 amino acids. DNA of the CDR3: TGTGCCAGCAGTGTAGGGGGGGGACCCGGTGTGACCCAGTACTTC. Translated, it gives CASSVGGGPGVTQYF.

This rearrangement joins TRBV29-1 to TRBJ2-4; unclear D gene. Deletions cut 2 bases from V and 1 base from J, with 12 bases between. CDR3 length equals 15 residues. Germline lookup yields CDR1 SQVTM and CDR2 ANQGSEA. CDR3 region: CSVELVSWAKNIQYF. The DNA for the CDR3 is TGCAGCGTTGAACTCGTTTCTTGGGCCAAAAACATTCAGTACTTC.

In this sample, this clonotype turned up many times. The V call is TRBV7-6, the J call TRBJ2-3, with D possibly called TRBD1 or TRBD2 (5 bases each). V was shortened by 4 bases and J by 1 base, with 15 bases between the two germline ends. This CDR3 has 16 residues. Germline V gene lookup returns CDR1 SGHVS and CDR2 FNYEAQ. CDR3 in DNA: TGTGCCAGCAGCTCCCACCGGGACGGAGGCACAGATACGCAGTATTTT. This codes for CASSSHRDGGTDTQYF.

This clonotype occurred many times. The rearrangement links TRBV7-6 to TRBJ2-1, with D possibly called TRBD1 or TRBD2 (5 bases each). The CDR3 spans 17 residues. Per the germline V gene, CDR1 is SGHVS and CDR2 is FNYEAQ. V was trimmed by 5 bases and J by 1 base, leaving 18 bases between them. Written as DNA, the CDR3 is TGTGCCAGCAGCCCCGGGGCCCCGGGTCGTTCCTACAATGAGCAGTTCTTC. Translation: CASSPGAPGRSYNEQFF.

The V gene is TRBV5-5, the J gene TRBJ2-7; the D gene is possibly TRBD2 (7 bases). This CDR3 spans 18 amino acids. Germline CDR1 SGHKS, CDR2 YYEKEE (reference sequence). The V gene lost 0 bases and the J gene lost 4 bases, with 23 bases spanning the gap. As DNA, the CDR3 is TGTGCCAGCAGCTTGGCCGGGGGGCCCGGGACGGGCCGATACGAGCAGTACTTC. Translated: CASSLAGGPGTGRYEQYF. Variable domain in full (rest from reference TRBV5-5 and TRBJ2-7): DAGVTQSPTHLIKTRGQQVTLRCSPISGHKSVSWYQQVLGQGPQFIFQYYEKEERGRGNFPDRFSARQFPNYSSELNVNALLLGDSALYLCASSLAGGPGTGRYEQYFGPGTRLTVT.

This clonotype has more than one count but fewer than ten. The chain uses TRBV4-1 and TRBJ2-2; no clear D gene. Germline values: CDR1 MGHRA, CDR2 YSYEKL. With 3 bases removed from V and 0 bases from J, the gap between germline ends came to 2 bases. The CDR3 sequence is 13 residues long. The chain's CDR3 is CASSHPNTGELFF. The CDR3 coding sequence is TGCGCCAGCAGCCATCCGAACACCGGGGAGCTGTTTTTT.

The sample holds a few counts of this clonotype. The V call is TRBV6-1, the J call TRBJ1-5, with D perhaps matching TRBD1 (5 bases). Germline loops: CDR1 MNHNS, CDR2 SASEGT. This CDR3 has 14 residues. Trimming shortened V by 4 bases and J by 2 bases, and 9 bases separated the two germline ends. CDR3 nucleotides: TGTGCCAGCAGTGCAATGGGGGGCAATCAGCCCCAGCATTTT. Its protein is CASSAMGGNQPQHF.

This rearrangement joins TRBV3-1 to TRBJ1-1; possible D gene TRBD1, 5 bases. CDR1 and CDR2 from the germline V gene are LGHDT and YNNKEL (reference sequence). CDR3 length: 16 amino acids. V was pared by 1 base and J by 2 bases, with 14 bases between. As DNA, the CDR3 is TGTGCCAGCAGCCAAGGCGGTGGACACCTAAACACTGAAGCTTTCTTT. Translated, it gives CASSQGGGHLNTEAFF.

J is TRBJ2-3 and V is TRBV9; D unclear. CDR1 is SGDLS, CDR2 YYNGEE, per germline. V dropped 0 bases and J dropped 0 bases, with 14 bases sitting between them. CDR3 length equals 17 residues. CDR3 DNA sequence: TGTGCCAGCAGCGTAGAGGGCAGGAATCCTAGCACAGATACGCAGTATTTT. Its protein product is CASSVEGRNPSTDTQYF. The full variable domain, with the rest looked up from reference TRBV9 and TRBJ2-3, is DSGVTQTPKHLITATGQRVTLRCSPRSGDLSVYWYQQSLDQGLQFLIQYYNGEERAKGNILERFSAQQFPDLHSELNLSSLELGDSALYFCASSVEGRNPSTDTQYFGPGTRLTVL.

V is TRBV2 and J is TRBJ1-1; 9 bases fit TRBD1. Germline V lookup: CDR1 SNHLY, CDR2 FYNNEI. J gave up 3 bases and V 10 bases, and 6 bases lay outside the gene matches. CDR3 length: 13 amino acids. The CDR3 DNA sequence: TGTGCCATCGACAGGGGGGTTTACACTGAAGCTTTCTTT. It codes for CAIDRGVYTEAFF. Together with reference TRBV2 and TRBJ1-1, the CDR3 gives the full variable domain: EPEVTQTPSHQVTQMGQEVILRCVPISNHLYFYWYRQILGQKVEFLVSFYNNEISEKSEIFDDQFSVERPDGSNFTLKIRSTKLEDSAMYFCAIDRGVYTEAFFGQGTRLTVV.

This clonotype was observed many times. This CDR3 is CASSLSQLSTPGHISGYTF. The CDR3 nucleotides read TGTGCCAGCAGCTTATCTCAACTGTCGACGCCGGGACATATCTCTGGCTACACCTTC. V usage is TRBV7-2 and J usage is TRBJ1-2, with D perhaps matching TRBD1 (6 bases). CDR1 is SGHTA, CDR2 FQGNSA, per germline. The CDR3 covers 19 residues. Trimming stripped 2 bases from V and 7 bases from J, with 29 bases between.

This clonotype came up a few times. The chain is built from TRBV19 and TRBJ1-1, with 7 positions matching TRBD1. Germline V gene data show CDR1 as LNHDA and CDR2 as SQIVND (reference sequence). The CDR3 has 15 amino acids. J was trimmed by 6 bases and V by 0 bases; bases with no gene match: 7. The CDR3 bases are TGTGCCAGTAGTATAGATCCGGGACAGTTTGCTGAAGCTTTCTTT. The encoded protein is CASSIDPGQFAEAFF.

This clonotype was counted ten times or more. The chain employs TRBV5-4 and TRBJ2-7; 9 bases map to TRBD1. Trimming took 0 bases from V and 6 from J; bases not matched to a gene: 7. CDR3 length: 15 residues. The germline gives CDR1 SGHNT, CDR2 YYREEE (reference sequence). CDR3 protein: CASSLVRDREGEQYF. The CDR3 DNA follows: TGTGCCAGCAGCTTGGTCCGGGACAGGGAGGGCGAGCAGTACTTC.

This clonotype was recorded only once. For the CDR3, the DNA is TGTGCCAGCAGCCCCCCTACAGGGTTCACTGAAGCTTTCTTT. Its translation: CASSPPTGFTEAFF. V gene TRBV6-5 combines with J gene TRBJ1-1; possible D gene TRBD1, 6 bases. The CDR3 runs to 14 residues. Germline-derived CDR1 and CDR2 are MNHEY and SVGAGI. Trimming removed 6 bases from V and 4 bases from J, with 15 bases in between.

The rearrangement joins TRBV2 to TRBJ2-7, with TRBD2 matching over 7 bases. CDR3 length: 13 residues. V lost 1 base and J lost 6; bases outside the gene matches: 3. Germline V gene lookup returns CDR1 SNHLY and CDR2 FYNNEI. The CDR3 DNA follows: TGTGCCAGCAGTGAAGGACTAGCAGGCGAGCAGTACTTC. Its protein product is CASSEGLAGEQYF.

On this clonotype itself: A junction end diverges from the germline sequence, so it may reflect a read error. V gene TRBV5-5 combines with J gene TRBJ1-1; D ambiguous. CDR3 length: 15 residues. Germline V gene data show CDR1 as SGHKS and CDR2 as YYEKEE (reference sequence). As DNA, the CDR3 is TGTGCCAGTAGCTTGGGAAGCCCGACGAACACTGAAGCTTTCTTT. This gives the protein CASSLGSPTNTEAFF.

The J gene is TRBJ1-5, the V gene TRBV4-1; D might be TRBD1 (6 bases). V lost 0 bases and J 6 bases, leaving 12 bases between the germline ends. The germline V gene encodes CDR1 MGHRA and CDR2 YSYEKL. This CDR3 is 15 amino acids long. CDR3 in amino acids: CASSQDTGTSQPQHF. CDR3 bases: TGCGCCAGCAGCCAAGATACAGGGACCAGTCAGCCCCAGCATTTT.

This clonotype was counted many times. CDR3 amino acids: CASSGRDSSTDTQYF. CDR3 in DNA: TGCGCCAGCAGCGGCCGGGACAGCTCCACAGATACGCAGTATTTT. The chain combines TRBV5-1 with TRBJ2-3; TRBD1 agrees at 7 bases. The V and J ends lost 4 bases and 2 bases, in that order; junction bases with no gene match: 7. Per the germline V gene, CDR1 is SGHRS and CDR2 is YFSETQ. The CDR3 sequence is 15 residues long.

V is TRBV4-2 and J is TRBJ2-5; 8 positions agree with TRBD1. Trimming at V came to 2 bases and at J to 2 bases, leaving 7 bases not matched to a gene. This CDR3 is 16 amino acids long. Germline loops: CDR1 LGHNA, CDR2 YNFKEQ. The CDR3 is CASSQFRGPEQETQYF. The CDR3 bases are TGTGCCAGCAGCCAATTCAGGGGGCCGGAACAAGAGACCCAGTACTTC.